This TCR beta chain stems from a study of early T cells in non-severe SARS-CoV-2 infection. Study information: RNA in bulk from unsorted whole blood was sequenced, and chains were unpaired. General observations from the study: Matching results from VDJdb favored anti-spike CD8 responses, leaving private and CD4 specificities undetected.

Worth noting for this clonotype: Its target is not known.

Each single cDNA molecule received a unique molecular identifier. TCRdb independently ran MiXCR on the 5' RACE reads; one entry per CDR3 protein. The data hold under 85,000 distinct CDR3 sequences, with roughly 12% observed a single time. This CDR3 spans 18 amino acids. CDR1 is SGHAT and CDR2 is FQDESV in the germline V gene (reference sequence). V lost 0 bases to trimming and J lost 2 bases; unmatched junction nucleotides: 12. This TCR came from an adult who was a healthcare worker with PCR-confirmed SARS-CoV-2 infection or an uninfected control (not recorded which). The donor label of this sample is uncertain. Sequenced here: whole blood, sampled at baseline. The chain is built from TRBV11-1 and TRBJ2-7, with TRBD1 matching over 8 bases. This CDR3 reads CASSLAGNLGQGTYEQYF. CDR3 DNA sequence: TGTGCCAGCAGCTTAGCGGGCAACCTCGGACAGGGCACCTACGAGCAGTACTTC.